These 28 T cell receptor beta chains originate from one sample sequenced in a study of cytomegalovirus exposure and HLA in healthy donors. 13 Jbeta primers and 60 Vbeta primers were used for the PCR. Here immunoSEQ multiplex PCR was the method, and the copy in TCRdb shows in-frame clones only, minus some. The top ten clones hold 0.08% to 0.1% of a sample with over 150,000 clones, about four fifths of them seen once. Specimen: PBMCs. Receptors originate from a boy between 2 and 10 years old in good health and CMV-seronegative.

V gene TRBV6-5 combines with J gene TRBJ2-7; 8 bases match TRBD1. The V gene end was trimmed by 6 bases and the J gene end by 2 bases; junction bases not matched to a gene: 9. The CDR3 length is 15 residues. In germline, CDR1 is MNHEY, CDR2 SVGAGI. CDR3 bases: TGTGCCAGCAGCCCACTGGACAGGGACGCCTACGAGCAGTACTTC. This encodes CASSPLDRDAYEQYF.

The J gene is TRBJ1-3, the V gene TRBV7-2; D gene ambiguous. In germline, CDR1 is SGHTA, CDR2 FQGNSA. The CDR3 contains 16 residues. The V end lost 0 bases, the J end lost 4 bases, and 13 bases lay between the germline ends. CDR3 in amino acids: CASSLARSGSGNTIYF. The CDR3 region has the DNA TGTGCCAGCAGCTTAGCGCGGTCGGGGTCCGGAAACACCATATATTTT.

The CDR3 nucleotides are TGCGCCAGCAGCCCCCTCTCGACAGGGAACTACGCAGATACGCAGTATTTT. This encodes CASSPLSTGNYADTQYF. J is TRBJ2-3 and V is TRBV4-3; TRBD1 agrees at 7 bases. CDR1 and CDR2 (germline): LGHNA, YSLEER. There are 17 residues in the CDR3. After removal of 4 bases from V and 4 bases from J, the junction contained 14 bases not matched to a gene.

The chain is built from TRBV10-3 and TRBJ2-7, with 7 bases aligning to TRBD2. V dropped 11 bases and J dropped 5; count of bases not matched to a gene: 12. There are 13 residues in the CDR3. CDR1 is ENHRY, CDR2 SYGVKD, per germline. In DNA, the CDR3 is TGTGCCGCAAGTGGCGGGACTAATCACGAGCAGTACTTC. Its translation: CAASGGTNHEQYF.

The V and J genes are TRBV7-2 and TRBJ1-4; 8 nucleotides line up with TRBD1. Looked up from germline, CDR1 is SGHTA and CDR2 is FQGNSA. The CDR3 sequence is 14 residues long. Trimming cost V 4 bases and J 8 bases; bases outside gene matches: 6. CDR3 in DNA: TGTGCCAGCAGCTCCAGGGGGCGGGGGGAAAAACTGTTTTTT. It translates to CASSSRGRGEKLFF. The full variable domain, its missing parts supplied by reference TRBV7-2 and TRBJ1-4, is GAGVSQSPSNKVTEKGKDVELRCDPISGHTALYWYRQSLGQGLEFLIYFQGNSAPDKSGLPSDRFSAERTGGSVSTLTIQRTQQEDSAVYLCASSSRGRGEKLFFGSGTQLSVL.

This chain links TRBV11-2 with TRBJ1-2; 8 bases are a match to TRBD1. CDR1 is SGHAT and CDR2 is FQNNGV in the germline V gene. V shed 4 bases, J shed 4 bases, and the junction held 8 bases outside the gene matches. The CDR3 loop spans 15 amino acids. The CDR3 sequence: CASSSTGGISYGYTF. CDR3 nucleotides: TGTGCCAGCAGCTCAACAGGGGGGATAAGCTATGGCTACACCTTC.

The chain employs TRBV7-9 and TRBJ2-5; 15 nucleotides match TRBD2. V was pared by 4 bases and J by 2 bases, with 2 bases of the junction left unmatched. The CDR3 covers 16 residues. Germline V gives CDR1 SEHNR, CDR2 FQNEAQ (reference sequence). The DNA of the CDR3 is TGTGCCAGCAGCTCCGGACTAGCGGGGGGGCAAGAGACCCAGTACTTC. It specifies CASSSGLAGGQETQYF.

As DNA, the CDR3 is TGTGCCAGCAGCAAGACCCTGGGGGGGGAGACCCAGTACTTC. The encoded protein is CASSKTLGGETQYF. The chain combines TRBV5-4 with TRBJ2-5; 7 nucleotides agree with TRBD2. The V and J ends lost 4 bases and 5 bases, in that order; junction bases with no gene match: 8. The CDR3 spans 14 residues. CDR1 and CDR2 from the germline V gene are SGHNT and YYREEE (reference sequence).

The rearrangement joins TRBV6-5 to TRBJ1-6, with D uncertain. The V end was cut by 4 bases, the J end by 7 bases, with 5 bases between. Germline V gene sequence: CDR1 MNHEY, CDR2 SVGAGI. The CDR3 is 12 amino acids. DNA for the CDR3: TGTGCCAGCAGTTCCACAAATTCACCCCTCCACTTT. Its translation: CASSSTNSPLHF.

In regard to this clone: Germline is not matched at one junction end, which may reflect a read error. V gene TRBV19 combines with J gene TRBJ1-6; no reliable D call. The CDR3 totals 13 residues. Germline V gene data show CDR1 as LNHDA and CDR2 as SQIVND (reference sequence). The CDR3 sequence: CASSRVRDSPLHF. CDR3 bases: TGTGCCAGCAGTAGGGTCCGGGATTCACCCCTCCACTTT.

V is TRBV5-1 and J is TRBJ2-1; D might be TRBD1 (6 bases). The CDR3 length is 12 residues. V was shortened by 7 bases and J by 7 bases, with 12 bases between the two germline ends. Germline V gene data show CDR1 as SGHRS and CDR2 as YFSETQ. The chain's CDR3 is CASGYRVNEQFF. The CDR3 nucleotides read TGCGCCAGCGGGTACAGGGTTAATGAGCAGTTCTTC.

The V call is TRBV4-3, the J call TRBJ2-3; 9 positions agree with TRBD2. Unmatched junction bases numbered 6, after V lost 1 base and J lost 1 base. Germline CDR1 is LGHNA and CDR2 is YSLEER. The CDR3 is 17 residues long. Here the CDR3 reads CASSQGPWTSGTDTQYF. The CDR3 DNA reads TGCGCCAGCAGCCAAGGCCCCTGGACTAGCGGCACAGATACGCAGTATTTT.

The genes are TRBV7-9 and TRBJ2-3, with D perhaps TRBD2 (7 bases). Germline V gene lookup returns CDR1 SEHNR and CDR2 FQNEAQ (reference sequence). This CDR3 comprises 16 residues. V dropped 4 bases and J dropped 5 bases, with 19 bases sitting between them. The CDR3 DNA is TGTGCCAGCAGCTCCTCGAGGGGGGGGATGCAAGATACGCAGTATTTT. Its protein is CASSSSRGGMQDTQYF.

This rearrangement joins TRBV6-1 to TRBJ2-5; TRBD1 matches at 8 bases. This CDR3 comprises 14 residues. Germline lookup yields CDR1 MNHNS and CDR2 SASEGT. J was trimmed by 4 bases and V by 2 bases; bases with no gene match: 3. The chain's CDR3 is CASSEPTGVETQYF. CDR3 nucleotide sequence: TGTGCCAGCAGTGAACCGACAGGGGTAGAGACCCAGTACTTC.

This chain joins TRBV7-2 and TRBJ1-6; weak D call: TRBD1 (5 bases). V gave up 4 bases and J gave up 13 bases, with 14 bases separating them. This CDR3 has 13 amino acids. Germline lookup yields CDR1 SGHTA and CDR2 FQGNSA. The CDR3 loop is CASSSNQRGPLHF. CDR3 DNA: TGTGCCAGCAGCTCGAATCAGCGGGGGCCCCTCCACTTT.

The V call is TRBV6-6, the J call TRBJ1-5; the D is unclear. This CDR3 contains 13 residues. The ends were cut back, 4 bases at V and 3 bases at J, with 7 bases in the middle. CDR1 is MNHNY, CDR2 SVGAGI, per germline (reference sequence). CDR3 sequence reads: CASSLQPNQPQHF. CDR3 DNA: TGTGCCAGCAGTTTACAACCCAATCAGCCCCAGCATTTT.

This clone showed up just a few times. V usage is TRBV18 and J usage is TRBJ1-1; D unclear. Looked up from germline, CDR1 is KGHSH and CDR2 is LQKENI. Trimming took off 4 bases at V and 1 base at J, with 10 bases between the two ends. CDR3 length: 14 residues. CDR3 bases: TGTGCCAGCTCACGGAATGAGGCGAACACTGAAGCTTTCTTT. Its protein product is CASSRNEANTEAFF.

The rearrangement joins TRBV2 to TRBJ1-2; D not resolved. Germline-derived CDR1 and CDR2 are SNHLY and FYNNEI. The CDR3 runs 16 residues. V was trimmed by 2 bases and J by 0 bases, leaving 13 bases between them. CDR3 nucleotide sequence: TGTGCCAGCAGTGAAAACGGGTCGGGAGCTAACTATGGCTACACCTTC. Protein product: CASSENGSGANYGYTF. Filled out from reference TRBV2 and TRBJ1-2, the complete variable domain reads EPEVTQTPSHQVTQMGQEVILRCVPISNHLYFYWYRQILGQKVEFLVSFYNNEISEKSEIFDDQFSVERPDGSNFTLKIRSTKLEDSAMYFCASSENGSGANYGYTFGSGTRLTVV.

The chain couples TRBV11-2 to TRBJ1-2; D is undetermined. The CDR3 length is 17 residues. Between the trimmed V and J ends, which lost 2 bases and 0 bases, there was a span of 16 bases. Germline V gene sequence: CDR1 SGHAT, CDR2 FQNNGV. The CDR3 loop is CASSLHGSLPSNYGYTF. In DNA form, the CDR3 reads TGTGCCAGCAGCTTACATGGCAGTCTCCCCTCTAACTATGGCTACACCTTC.

V and J are TRBV9 and TRBJ1-3; no reliable D call. The CDR3 has 14 amino acids. CDR1 SGDLS and CDR2 YYNGEE come from the germline V gene. Trimming removed 3 bases at V and 3 bases at J, with 10 bases between. CDR3 in amino acids: CASSDPISGNTIYF. CDR3 sequence (DNA): TGTGCCAGCAGCGACCCTATAAGTGGAAACACCATATATTTT.

The genes are TRBV2 and TRBJ2-3, with 9 bases matching TRBD1. The length of the CDR3 is 14 residues. Losses at the gene ends were 10 bases for V and 7 bases for J; bases not matched to a gene: 12. Germline CDR1 reads SNHLY; CDR2 reads FYNNEI. DNA of the CDR3: TGTGCCATCGGTGGACAGGGGACTCCAAATACGCAGTATTTT. It yields the protein CAIGGQGTPNTQYF.

For the CDR3, the DNA is TGTGCCAGCAGCGACAACGTGGGGAGCGGCACAGATACGCAGTATTTT. Translated, it gives CASSDNVGSGTDTQYF. The chain recombines TRBV9 with TRBJ2-3; tentatively, D is TRBD2 (5 bases). The ends were cut back, 3 bases at V and 1 base at J, with 15 bases in the middle. This CDR3 has 16 residues. Germline CDR1 is SGDLS and CDR2 is YYNGEE.

The V gene is TRBV7-2, the J gene TRBJ2-1, with a possible D match to TRBD1 (5 bases). V lost 2 bases and J lost 4, with 6 bases in between. The germline CDR1 and CDR2 sequences are SGHTA and FQGNSA. The CDR3 is made up of 13 amino acids. Here the CDR3 DNA reads TGTGCCAGCAGCTTATACAGGTACAATGAGCAGTTCTTC. Amino acids: CASSLYRYNEQFF.

This rearrangement joins TRBV18 to TRBJ1-1; D remains ambiguous. This CDR3 has 13 amino acids. The germline V gene encodes CDR1 KGHSH and CDR2 LQKENI. The ends were cut back, 1 base at V and 3 bases at J, with 6 bases in the middle. The CDR3 coding sequence is TGTGCCAGCTCACCACGAAGCTACACTGAAGCTTTCTTT. This sequence encodes CASSPRSYTEAFF.

The chain employs TRBV5-6 and TRBJ1-3; 8 nucleotides align to TRBD1. This CDR3 has 16 residues. V lost 0 bases and J lost 3; bases outside the gene matches: 5. Per the germline V gene, CDR1 is SGHDT and CDR2 is YYEEEE. The chain's CDR3 is CASSLAGQAGGNTIYF. The CDR3 coding sequence is TGTGCCAGCAGCTTGGCGGGACAGGCGGGTGGAAACACCATATATTTT. The entire variable domain, with the rest obtained from reference TRBV5-6 and TRBJ1-3, is as follows: DAGVTQSPTHLIKTRGQQVTLRCSPKSGHDTVSWYQQALGQGPQFIFQYYEEEERQRGNFPDRFSGHQFPNYSSELNVNALLLGDSALYLCASSLAGQAGGNTIYFGEGSWLTVV.

The chain combines TRBV29-1 with TRBJ1-4; 7 nucleotides agree with TRBD1. Per germline, CDR1 SQVTM and CDR2 ANQGSEA. V trimming: 1 base; J trimming: 10 bases; junction bases outside the gene matches: 12. This CDR3 comprises 15 residues. CDR3 sequence reads: CSVEVSRTGTGKLFF. Written as DNA, the CDR3 is TGCAGCGTTGAAGTATCTAGGACAGGTACGGGAAAACTGTTTTTT.

About this clone itself: The junction differs from germline at one of its ends, possibly a read error. The chain has TRBV7-9 and TRBJ2-2, with D perhaps TRBD1 (6 bases). Germline V CDR1 and CDR2: SEHNR, FQNEAQ (reference sequence). CDR3 length equals 16 residues. The CDR3 nucleotides are TGTGCCAGCAGTTTAGTTTTCACAGGGCTTACCGGGGAGCTGTTTTTT. Translation gives CASSLVFTGLTGELFF.

This chain joins TRBV27 and TRBJ2-7; D unclear. Germline CDR1 MNHEY, CDR2 SMNVEV (reference sequence). This CDR3 comprises 16 residues. Between the trimmed V and J ends, which lost 0 bases and 0 bases, there was a span of 12 bases. The CDR3 sequence is CASSLSSQKHSYEQYF. In DNA, the CDR3 is TGTGCCAGCAGTTTATCGTCACAGAAGCACTCCTACGAGCAGTACTTC.